This T cell receptor beta chain was obtained from a study of shared clonotypes between healthy human individuals. Study results and caveats: As a rule, naive subsets had a larger estimated richness than memory subsets.

Remarks on this clone: The antigen is not known.

The table came from immunoSEQ multiplex PCR; TCRdb's copy has only in-frame clones and leaves some out. This sample has 2,500,000 or so clones, with over 85% found just once. This CDR3 has 13 amino acids. The V gene's germline CDR1 is MDHEN and CDR2 SYDVKM. With 10 bases removed from V and 2 bases from J, the gap between germline ends came to 12 bases. This chain uses TRBV28 with TRBJ1-5, with TRBD1 as a possible D gene (5 bases). The material sequenced was naive CD4+ T cells from PBMCs. Subset noted: CD45RA+ positively selected. This TCR was sampled from a man aged 18 to 29 in good health. Some clones in this sample may be carry-over from other donors' samples. The CDR3 DNA reads TGTGCCACCCTGACAGCCGGCAATCAGCCCCAGCATTTT. This sequence encodes CATLTAGNQPQHF. The variable domain in full, completed from reference TRBV28 and TRBJ1-5, reads DVKVTQSSRYLVKRTGEKVFLECVQDMDHENMFWYRQDPGLGLRLIYFSYDVKMKEKGDIPEGYSVSREKKERFSLILESASTNQTSMYLCATLTAGNQPQHFGDGTRLSIL.